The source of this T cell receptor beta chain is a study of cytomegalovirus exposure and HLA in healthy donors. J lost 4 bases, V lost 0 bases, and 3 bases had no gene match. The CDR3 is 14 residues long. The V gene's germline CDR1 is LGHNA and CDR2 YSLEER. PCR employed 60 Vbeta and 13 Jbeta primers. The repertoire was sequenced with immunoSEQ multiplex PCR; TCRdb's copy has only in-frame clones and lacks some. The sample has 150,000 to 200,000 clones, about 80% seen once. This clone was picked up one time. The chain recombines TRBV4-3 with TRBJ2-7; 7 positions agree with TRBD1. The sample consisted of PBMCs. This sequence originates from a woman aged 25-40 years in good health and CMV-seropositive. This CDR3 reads CASSQEGTDYEQYF. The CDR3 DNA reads TGCGCCAGCAGCCAAGAGGGGACAGATTACGAGCAGTACTTC.